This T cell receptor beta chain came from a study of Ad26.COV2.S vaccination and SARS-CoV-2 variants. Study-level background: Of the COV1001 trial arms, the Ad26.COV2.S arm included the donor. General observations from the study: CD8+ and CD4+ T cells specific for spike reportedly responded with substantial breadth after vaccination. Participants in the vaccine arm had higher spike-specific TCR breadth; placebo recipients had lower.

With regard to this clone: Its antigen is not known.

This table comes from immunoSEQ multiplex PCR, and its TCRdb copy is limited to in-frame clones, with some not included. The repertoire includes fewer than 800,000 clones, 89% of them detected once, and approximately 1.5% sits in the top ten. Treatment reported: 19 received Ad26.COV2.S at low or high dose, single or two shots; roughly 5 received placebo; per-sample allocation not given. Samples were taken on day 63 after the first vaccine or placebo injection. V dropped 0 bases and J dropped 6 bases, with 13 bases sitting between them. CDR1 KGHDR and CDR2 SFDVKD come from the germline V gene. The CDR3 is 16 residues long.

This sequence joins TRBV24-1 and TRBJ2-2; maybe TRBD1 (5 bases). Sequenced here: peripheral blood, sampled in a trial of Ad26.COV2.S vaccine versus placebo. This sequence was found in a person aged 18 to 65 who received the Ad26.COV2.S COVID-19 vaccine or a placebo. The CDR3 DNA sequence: TGTGCCACCAGTGATTTGAGGCAGGGATCTTCCGGGGAGCTGTTTTTT. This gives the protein CATSDLRQGSSGELFF.